The entry below describes one T cell receptor (beta chain). Its target is not known. Data came from immunoSEQ multiplex PCR; TCRdb stores just in-frame clones and leaves some out. The table shows about 66,000 clones, with under 85% occurring only once. This sample was included in a study of a mutant IDH1 vaccine in newly diagnosed glioma. Points from the study as a whole: Pseudoprogression appeared independent of alterations in top peripheral clonotypes.

The CDR3 totals 15 residues. Germline V gene lookup returns CDR1 SGHRS and CDR2 YFSETQ. V dropped 4 bases and J dropped 1 base, with 14 bases sitting between them. Time point defined: week 35, safety follow-up. Every single dose of the vaccine, 300 ug of mutant IDH1 20-mer peptide, came with topical imiquimod. The sequencing here drew on PBMCs, taken from a glioma patient whose treatment included an IDH1 peptide vaccine. The TCR was taken from a man aged 45-65 years with glioma. The J gene is TRBJ1-1, the V gene TRBV5-1; D perhaps matches TRBD1 (6 bases). The CDR3 DNA reads as TGCGCCAGCAGCGGGGGCGGGGGCACGAACACTGAAGCTTTCTTT. Residues: CASSGGGGTNTEAFF.